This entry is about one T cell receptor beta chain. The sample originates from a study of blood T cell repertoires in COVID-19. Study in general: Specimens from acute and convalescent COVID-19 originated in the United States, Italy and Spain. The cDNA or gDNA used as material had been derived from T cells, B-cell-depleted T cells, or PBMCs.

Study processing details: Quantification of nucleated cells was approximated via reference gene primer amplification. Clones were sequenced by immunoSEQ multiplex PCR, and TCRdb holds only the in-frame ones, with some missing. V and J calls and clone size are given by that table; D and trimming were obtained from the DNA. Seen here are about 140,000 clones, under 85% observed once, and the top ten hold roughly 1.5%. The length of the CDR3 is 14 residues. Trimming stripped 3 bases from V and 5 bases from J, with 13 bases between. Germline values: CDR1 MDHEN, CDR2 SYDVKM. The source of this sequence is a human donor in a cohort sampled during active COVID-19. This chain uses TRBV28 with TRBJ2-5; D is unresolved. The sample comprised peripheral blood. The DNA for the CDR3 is TGTGCCAGCAGTTTGCAGATACAATGGGAGACCCAGTACTTC. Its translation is CASSLQIQWETQYF.